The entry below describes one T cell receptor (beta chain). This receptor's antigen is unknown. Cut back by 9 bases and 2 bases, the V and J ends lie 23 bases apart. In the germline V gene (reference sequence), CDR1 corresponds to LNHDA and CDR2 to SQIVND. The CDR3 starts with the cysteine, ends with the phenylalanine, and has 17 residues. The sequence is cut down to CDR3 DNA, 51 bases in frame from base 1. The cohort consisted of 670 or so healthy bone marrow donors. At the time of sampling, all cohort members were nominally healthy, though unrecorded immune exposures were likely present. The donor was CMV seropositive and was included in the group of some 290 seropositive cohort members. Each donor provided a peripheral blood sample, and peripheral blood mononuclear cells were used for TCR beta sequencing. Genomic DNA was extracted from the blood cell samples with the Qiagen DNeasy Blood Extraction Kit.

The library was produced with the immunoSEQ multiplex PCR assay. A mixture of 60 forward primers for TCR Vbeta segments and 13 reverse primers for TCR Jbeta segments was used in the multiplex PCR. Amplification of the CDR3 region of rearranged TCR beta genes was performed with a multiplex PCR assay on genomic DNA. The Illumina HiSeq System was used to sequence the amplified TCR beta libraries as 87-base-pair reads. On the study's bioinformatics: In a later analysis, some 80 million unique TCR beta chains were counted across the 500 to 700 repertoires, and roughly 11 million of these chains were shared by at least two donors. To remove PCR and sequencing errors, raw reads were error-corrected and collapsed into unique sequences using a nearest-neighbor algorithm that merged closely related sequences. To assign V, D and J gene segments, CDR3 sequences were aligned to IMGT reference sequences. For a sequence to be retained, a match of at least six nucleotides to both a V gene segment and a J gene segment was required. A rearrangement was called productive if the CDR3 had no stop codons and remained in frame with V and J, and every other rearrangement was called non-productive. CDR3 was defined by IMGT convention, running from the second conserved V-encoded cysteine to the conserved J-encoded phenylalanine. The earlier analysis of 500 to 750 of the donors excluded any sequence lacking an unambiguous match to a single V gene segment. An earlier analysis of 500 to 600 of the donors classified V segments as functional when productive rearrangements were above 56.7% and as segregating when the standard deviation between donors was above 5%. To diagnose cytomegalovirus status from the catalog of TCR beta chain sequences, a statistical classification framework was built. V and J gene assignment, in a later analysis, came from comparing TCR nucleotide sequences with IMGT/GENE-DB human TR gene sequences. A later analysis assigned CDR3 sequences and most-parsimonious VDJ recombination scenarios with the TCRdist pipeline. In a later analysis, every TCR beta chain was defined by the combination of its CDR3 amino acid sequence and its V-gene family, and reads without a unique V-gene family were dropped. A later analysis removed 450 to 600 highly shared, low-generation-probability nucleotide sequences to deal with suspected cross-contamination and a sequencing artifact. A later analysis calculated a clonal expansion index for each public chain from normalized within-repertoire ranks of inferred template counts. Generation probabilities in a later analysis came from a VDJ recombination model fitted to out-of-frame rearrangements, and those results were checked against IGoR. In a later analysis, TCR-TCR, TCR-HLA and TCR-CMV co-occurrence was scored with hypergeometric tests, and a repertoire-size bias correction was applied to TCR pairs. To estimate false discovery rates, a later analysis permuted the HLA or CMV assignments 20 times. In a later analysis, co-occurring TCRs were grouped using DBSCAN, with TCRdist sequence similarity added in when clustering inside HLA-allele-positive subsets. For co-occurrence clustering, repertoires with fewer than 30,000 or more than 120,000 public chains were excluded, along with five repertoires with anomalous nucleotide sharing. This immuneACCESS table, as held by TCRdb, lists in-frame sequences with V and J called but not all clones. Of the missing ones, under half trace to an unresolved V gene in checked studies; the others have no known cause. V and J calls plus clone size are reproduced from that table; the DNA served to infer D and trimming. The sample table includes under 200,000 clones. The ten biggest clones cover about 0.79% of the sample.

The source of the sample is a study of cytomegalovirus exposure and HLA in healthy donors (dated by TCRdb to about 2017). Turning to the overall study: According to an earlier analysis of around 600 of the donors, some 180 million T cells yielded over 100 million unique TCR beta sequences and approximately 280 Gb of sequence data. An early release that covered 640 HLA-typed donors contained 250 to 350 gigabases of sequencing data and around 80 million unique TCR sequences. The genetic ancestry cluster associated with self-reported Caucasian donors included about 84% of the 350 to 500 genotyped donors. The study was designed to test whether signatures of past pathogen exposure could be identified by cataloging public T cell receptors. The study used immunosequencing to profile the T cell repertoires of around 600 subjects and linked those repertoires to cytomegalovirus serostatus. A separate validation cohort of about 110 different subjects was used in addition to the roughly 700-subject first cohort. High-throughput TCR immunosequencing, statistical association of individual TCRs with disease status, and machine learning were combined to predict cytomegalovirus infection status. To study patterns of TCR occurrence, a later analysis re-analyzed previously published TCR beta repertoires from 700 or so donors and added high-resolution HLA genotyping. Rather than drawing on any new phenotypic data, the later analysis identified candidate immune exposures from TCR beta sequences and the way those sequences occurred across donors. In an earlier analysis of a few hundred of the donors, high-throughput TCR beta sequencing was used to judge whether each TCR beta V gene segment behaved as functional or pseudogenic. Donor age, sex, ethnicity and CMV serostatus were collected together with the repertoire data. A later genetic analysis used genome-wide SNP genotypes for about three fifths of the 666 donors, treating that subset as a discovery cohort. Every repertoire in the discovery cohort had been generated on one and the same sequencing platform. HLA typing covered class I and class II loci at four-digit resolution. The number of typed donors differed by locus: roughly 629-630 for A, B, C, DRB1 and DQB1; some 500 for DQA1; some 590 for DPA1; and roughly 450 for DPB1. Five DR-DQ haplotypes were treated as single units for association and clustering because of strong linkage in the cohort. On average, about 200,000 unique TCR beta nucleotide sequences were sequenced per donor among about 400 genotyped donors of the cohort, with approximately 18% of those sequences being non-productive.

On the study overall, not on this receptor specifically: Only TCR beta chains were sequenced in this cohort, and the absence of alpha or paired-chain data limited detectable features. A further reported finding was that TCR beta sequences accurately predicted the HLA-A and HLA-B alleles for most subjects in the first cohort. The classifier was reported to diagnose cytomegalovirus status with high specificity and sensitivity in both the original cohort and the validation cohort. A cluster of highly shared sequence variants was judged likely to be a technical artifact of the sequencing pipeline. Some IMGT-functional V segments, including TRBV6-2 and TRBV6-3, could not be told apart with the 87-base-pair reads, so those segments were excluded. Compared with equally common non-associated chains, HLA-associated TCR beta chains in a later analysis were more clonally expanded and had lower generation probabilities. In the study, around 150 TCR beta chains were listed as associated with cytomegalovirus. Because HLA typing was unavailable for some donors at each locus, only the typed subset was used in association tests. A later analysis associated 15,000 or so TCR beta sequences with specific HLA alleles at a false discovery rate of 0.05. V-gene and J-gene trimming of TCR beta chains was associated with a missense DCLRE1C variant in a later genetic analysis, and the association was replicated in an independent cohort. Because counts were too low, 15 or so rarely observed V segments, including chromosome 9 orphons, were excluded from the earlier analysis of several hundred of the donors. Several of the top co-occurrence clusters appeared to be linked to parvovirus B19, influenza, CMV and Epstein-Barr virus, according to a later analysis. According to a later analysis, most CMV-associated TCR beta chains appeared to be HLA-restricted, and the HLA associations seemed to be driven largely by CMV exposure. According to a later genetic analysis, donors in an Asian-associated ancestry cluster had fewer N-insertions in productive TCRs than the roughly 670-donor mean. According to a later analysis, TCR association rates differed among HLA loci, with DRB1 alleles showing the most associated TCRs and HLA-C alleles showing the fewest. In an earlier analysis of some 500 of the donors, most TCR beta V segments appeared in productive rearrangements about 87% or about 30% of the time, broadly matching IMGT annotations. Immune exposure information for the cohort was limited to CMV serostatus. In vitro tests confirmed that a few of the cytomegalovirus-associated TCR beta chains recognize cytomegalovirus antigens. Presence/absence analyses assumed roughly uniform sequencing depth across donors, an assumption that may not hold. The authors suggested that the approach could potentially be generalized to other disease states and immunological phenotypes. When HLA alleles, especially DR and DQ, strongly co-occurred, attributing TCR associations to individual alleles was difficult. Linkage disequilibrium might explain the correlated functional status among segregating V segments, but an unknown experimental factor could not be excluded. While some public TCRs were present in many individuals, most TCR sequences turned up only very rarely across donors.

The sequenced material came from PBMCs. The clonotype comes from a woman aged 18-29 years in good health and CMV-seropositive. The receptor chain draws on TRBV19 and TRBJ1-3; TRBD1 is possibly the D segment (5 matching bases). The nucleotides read TGTGCCAGCAAACCAGGGTTTAGAATCGAAGCTGGAAACACCATATATTTT. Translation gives CASKPGFRIEAGNTIYF.